One and the same sample provided the 30 T cell receptor beta chains below, sequenced in a study of cytomegalovirus exposure and HLA in healthy donors (dated 2017 in TCRdb). Libraries were made using the immunoSEQ multiplex PCR assay. A mixture of 60 forward primers for TCR Vbeta segments and 13 reverse primers for TCR Jbeta segments was used in the multiplex PCR. This immuneACCESS table, as held by TCRdb, lists in-frame sequences with V and J called but not all clones. Of the missing ones, under half trace to an unresolved V gene in checked studies; the others have no known cause. The sample table lists more than 85,000 clones, approximately 76% of them with a count of one. Roughly 8% of the sample is held by the ten biggest clonotypes. Sequencing was performed on PBMCs. These receptors originate from a middle-aged man in good health and CMV-seronegative.

Only a few counts were recorded for this clone. The chain combines TRBV4-1 with TRBJ1-6, with 7 bases fitting TRBD1. V lost 0 bases, J lost 8 bases, and 4 bases stayed unmatched. The CDR3 consists of 15 residues. CDR1 MGHRA and CDR2 YSYEKL come from the germline V gene. The CDR3 loop is CASSQEPGGYSPLHF. CDR3 coding DNA: TGCGCCAGCAGCCAAGAACCAGGGGGGTATTCACCCCTCCACTTT.

The rearrangement uses TRBV9 and TRBJ2-1, with 7 bases aligning to TRBD1. CDR1 is SGDLS, CDR2 YYNGEE, per germline. V lost 2 bases to trimming and J lost 5 bases; unmatched junction nucleotides: 7. The CDR3 totals 15 residues. The CDR3 bases are TGTGCCAGCAGCGTCCAGGGGGTTCGCAACAATGAGCAGTTCTTC. It yields the protein CASSVQGVRNNEQFF. The full variable domain, its missing parts supplied by reference TRBV9 and TRBJ2-1, is DSGVTQTPKHLITATGQRVTLRCSPRSGDLSVYWYQQSLDQGLQFLIQYYNGEERAKGNILERFSAQQFPDLHSELNLSSLELGDSALYFCASSVQGVRNNEQFFGPGTRLTVL.

The J gene is TRBJ2-7, the V gene TRBV30; the D gene is possibly TRBD1 (7 bases). V gave up 6 bases and J gave up 0 bases, with 12 bases separating them. The CDR3 is made up of 13 amino acids. CDR1 and CDR2 (germline): GTSNPN, SVGIG (reference sequence). Here the CDR3 DNA reads TGTGCCTGCAACAGGGGACTCTCCTACGAGCAGTACTTC. Its translation is CACNRGLSYEQYF.

The rearrangement joins TRBV29-1 to TRBJ1-2; 7 nucleotides agree with TRBD1. V lost 5 bases to trimming and J lost 2 bases; unmatched junction nucleotides: 2. The CDR3 runs to 12 residues. Germline values: CDR1 SQVTM, CDR2 ANQGSEA. DNA for the CDR3: TGCAGCGTTCAGGGACAGAACTATGGCTACACCTTC. As protein: CSVQGQNYGYTF.

The CDR3 DNA reads as TGTGCCAGCAGCCCAGCCTGGGGGGGAGACTCCTACGAGCAGTACTTC. Translation gives CASSPAWGGDSYEQYF. The chain combines TRBV7-8 with TRBJ2-7; TRBD2 matches at 7 bases. This CDR3 is 16 amino acids long. The germline gives CDR1 SGHVS, CDR2 FQNEAQ. Germline trimming cut 5 bases from V and 0 bases from J; bases unmatched to any gene: 10.

This chain links TRBV6-5 with TRBJ2-7; TRBD1 matches at 9 bases. V trimming: 5 bases; J trimming: 6 bases; junction bases outside the gene matches: 11. The CDR3 length is 15 residues. Germline CDR1 is MNHEY and CDR2 is SVGAGI. The CDR3 loop is CASSQIQGAPSEQYF. Here the CDR3 DNA reads TGTGCCAGCAGTCAGATACAGGGGGCCCCCTCCGAGCAGTACTTC.

The chain joins TRBV28 to TRBJ2-1, with TRBD2 matching 11 bases. V shed 6 bases and J 3 bases; nucleotides not matched to a gene: 1. Germline CDR1 and CDR2: MDHEN and SYDVKM. This CDR3 is 14 amino acids long. For the CDR3, the DNA is TGTGCCAGCAGAACTAGCGGGGGCTACAATGAGCAGTTCTTC. This sequence encodes CASRTSGGYNEQFF.

The gene calls are TRBV7-9 and TRBJ1-1; a weak D match, TRBD1 (5 bases). Trimming removed 6 bases at V and 0 bases at J, with 17 bases between. Germline CDR1 reads SEHNR; CDR2 reads FQNEAQ (reference sequence). The CDR3 sequence is 16 residues long. This CDR3 reads CASRPGRGEVNTEAFF. CDR3 DNA: TGTGCCAGCAGGCCAGGGCGAGGAGAAGTGAACACTGAAGCTTTCTTT.

This clone appeared a few times. CDR3 DNA: TGTGCCAGCAGCTCTGAGGCCGCCCCCTCGGTTCGCGAGCAGTACTTC. Protein: CASSSEAAPSVREQYF. The chain carries TRBV7-9 and TRBJ2-7; D gene ambiguous. The CDR3 loop spans 16 amino acids. V was shortened by 4 bases and J by 6 bases, with 22 bases between the two germline ends. Germline V gives CDR1 SEHNR, CDR2 FQNEAQ (reference sequence).

This chain links TRBV19 with TRBJ2-1; 7 nucleotides agree with TRBD2. The CDR3 has 14 amino acids. The trim removed 10 bases at V and 6 bases at J, leaving 12 bases unmatched. Germline values: CDR1 LNHDA, CDR2 SQIVND (reference sequence). CDR3 protein: CATQWGRGGNEQFF. The CDR3 DNA is TGTGCCACCCAGTGGGGGAGGGGAGGCAATGAGCAGTTCTTC.

V and J are TRBV5-1 and TRBJ2-3; 14 bases match TRBD2. After removal of 4 bases from V and 5 bases from J, the junction contained 3 bases not matched to a gene. Germline CDR1 and CDR2: SGHRS and YFSETQ. The CDR3 is 15 residues long. This chain's CDR3 is CASSTTSGGVDTQYF. The CDR3 DNA reads as TGCGCCAGCAGCACGACTAGCGGGGGGGTAGATACGCAGTATTTT.

V and J are TRBV14 and TRBJ2-7; D possibly corresponds to TRBD1 (6 bases). V was clipped by 4 bases and J by 1 base, with 14 bases between them. Germline loops: CDR1 SGHDN, CDR2 FVKESK. This CDR3 comprises 15 residues. Written as DNA, the CDR3 is TGTGCCAGCAGCCGCGCGGACAGTCGGTCCTACGAGCAGTACTTC. As protein: CASSRADSRSYEQYF.

The chain couples TRBV18 to TRBJ1-3; D not certain. The CDR3 runs to 16 residues. CDR1 and CDR2 (germline): KGHSH, LQKENI. Trimming pared 3 bases from V and 0 bases from J, leaving 12 bases between. CDR3 residues: CASSPGRIRSGNTIYF. The CDR3 nucleotides are TGTGCCAGCTCACCGGGCAGAATCCGCTCTGGAAACACCATATATTTT. The full variable domain, with the rest looked up from reference TRBV18 and TRBJ1-3, is NAGVMQNPRHLVRRRGQEARLRCSPMKGHSHVYWYRQLPEEGLKFMVYLQKENIIDESGMPKERFSAEFPKEGPSILRIQQVVRGDSAAYFCASSPGRIRSGNTIYFGEGSWLTVV.

This clone was counted a few times. This chain joins TRBV5-6 and TRBJ1-1, with 7 bases aligning to TRBD1. This CDR3 has 12 residues. Germline values: CDR1 SGHDT, CDR2 YYEEEE. V lost 4 bases and J lost 7; bases outside the gene matches: 4. This chain's CDR3 is CASSIGGCEAFF. CDR3 sequence (DNA): TGTGCCAGCAGCATAGGGGGCTGTGAAGCTTTCTTT.

The genes are TRBV7-9 and TRBJ2-3, with D uncertain. V was cut by 4 bases and J by 4 bases, with 9 bases left in between. The germline V gene has CDR1 SEHNR and CDR2 FQNEAQ (reference sequence). This CDR3 is 13 amino acids long. CDR3 amino acids: CASSSPFADTQYF. The DNA of the CDR3 is TGTGCCAGCAGCTCCCCCTTCGCAGATACGCAGTATTTT.

This chain uses TRBV19 with TRBJ1-2; no reliable D call. V was shortened by 2 bases and J by 1 base, with 5 bases between the two germline ends. CDR3 length equals 13 residues. The germline V gene encodes CDR1 LNHDA and CDR2 SQIVND (reference sequence). CDR3 bases: TGTGCCAGTAGTATACGGAGTAACTATGGCTACACCTTC. This encodes CASSIRSNYGYTF.

This chain joins TRBV10-3 and TRBJ1-4; 9 bases align to TRBD1. The CDR3 consists of 14 residues. CDR1 and CDR2 (germline): ENHRY, SYGVKD. Trimming removed 7 bases from V and 3 bases from J; junction bases left unmatched: 3. The CDR3 nucleotides are TGTGCCATCAAGAACAGGGGGCCTAATGAAAAACTGTTTTTT. This translates into CAIKNRGPNEKLFF.

This rearrangement joins TRBV7-3 to TRBJ2-3; 8 bases agree with TRBD2. The CDR3 runs to 15 residues. The V segment lost 4 bases and the J segment 6 bases; nucleotides outside the gene matches: 9. In germline, CDR1 is SGHTA, CDR2 FQGTGA. CDR3 in DNA: TGTGCCAGCAGCTCCAGGGTAGCGGGGATTGATACGCAGTATTTT. This codes for CASSSRVAGIDTQYF.

This clone was seen only a few times. V and J are TRBV11-1 and TRBJ2-3; 15 nucleotides agree with TRBD2. J was trimmed by 0 bases and V by 5 bases; bases with no gene match: 6. CDR3 length: 18 amino acids. Germline CDR1 reads SGHAT; CDR2 reads FQDESV (reference sequence). The CDR3, as DNA: TGTGCCAGCAGCCTGGGACTAGCGGGGGGTAGGAGCACAGATACGCAGTATTTT. This codes for CASSLGLAGGRSTDTQYF. The entire variable domain, with the rest obtained from reference TRBV11-1 and TRBJ2-3, is as follows: EAEVAQSPRYKITEKSQAVAFWCDPISGHATLYWYRQILGQGPELLVQFQDESVVDDSQLPKDRFSAERLKGVDSTLKIQPAELGDSAMYLCASSLGLAGGRSTDTQYFGPGTRLTVL.

J is TRBJ2-7 and V is TRBV29-1, with TRBD1 matching over 7 bases. The V and J ends lost 7 bases and 1 base, in that order; junction bases with no gene match: 7. Germline CDR1 reads SQVTM; CDR2 reads ANQGSEA. This CDR3 region has 13 residues. The CDR3 spells CSAAGTESYEQYF. The CDR3 nucleotides read TGCAGCGCGGCCGGGACAGAGTCCTACGAGCAGTACTTC.

The chain carries TRBV9 and TRBJ2-2; 7 bases line up with TRBD1. The ends lost 2 bases at V and 2 bases at J; junction bases unmatched: 18. Germline loops: CDR1 SGDLS, CDR2 YYNGEE. The CDR3 loop spans 20 amino acids. The CDR3 sequence: CASSVPPRDQRGPNTGELFF. In DNA, the CDR3 is TGTGCCAGCAGCGTCCCGCCCAGGGACCAAAGGGGGCCCAACACCGGGGAGCTGTTTTTT.

The DNA for the CDR3 is TGTGCCAGCAGTGAGGGACACCTGGACACCGGGGAGCTGTTTTTT. It codes for CASSEGHLDTGELFF. The rearrangement links TRBV25-1 to TRBJ2-2, with TRBD1 as a possible D gene (6 bases). The CDR3 consists of 15 residues. Trimming cost V 3 bases and J 3 bases, with 11 bases left between them. Germline CDR1 MGHDK, CDR2 SYGVNS.

The chain joins TRBV7-2 to TRBJ2-7; TRBD2 might be the D (6 bases). This CDR3 is built from 15 residues. Trimming removed 4 bases at V and 2 bases at J, with 15 bases between. Per the germline V gene, CDR1 is SGHTA and CDR2 is FQGNSA. The CDR3 sequence: CASSSSGLVAYEQYF. The CDR3 nucleotides read TGTGCCAGCAGCTCTTCGGGACTCGTCGCCTACGAGCAGTACTTC.

The V gene is TRBV6-6, the J gene TRBJ2-7, with no clear D. V lost 6 bases to trimming and J lost 7 bases, with 13 bases between them. This CDR3 is built from 12 residues. In germline, CDR1 is MNHNY, CDR2 SVGAGI (reference sequence). As DNA, the CDR3 is TGTGCCAGCAGCCCATCCCGGGTAGAGCAGTACTTC. Protein sequence: CASSPSRVEQYF.

The sample holds one count of this clone. CDR3 DNA sequence: TGCAGTGCTTCTAGCGGCAACGAGCAGTACTTC. It encodes CSASSGNEQYF. The J gene is TRBJ2-7, the V gene TRBV20-1, with TRBD2 matching 7 bases. Germline V gene lookup returns CDR1 DFQATT and CDR2 SNEGSKA (reference sequence). The ends lost 5 bases at V and 5 bases at J; junction bases unmatched: 3. This CDR3 is built from 11 residues.

The CDR3 spells CASRAGGGEQFF. Here the CDR3 DNA reads TGCGCCAGCAGGGCGGGGGGCGGTGAGCAGTTCTTC. V is TRBV5-1 and J is TRBJ2-1, with 8 bases identical to TRBD2. The CDR3 totals 12 residues. CDR1 and CDR2 (germline): SGHRS, YFSETQ. The trim removed 5 bases at V and 9 bases at J, leaving 4 bases unmatched.

The chain combines TRBV30 with TRBJ2-3; 12 bases align to TRBD1. From germline, CDR1 is GTSNPN and CDR2 SVGIG (reference sequence). The CDR3 totals 17 residues. Trimming removed 2 bases from V and 2 bases from J; junction bases left unmatched: 8. CDR3 coding DNA: TGTGCCTGGAGTTCGTTCGGGACAGGGGGCACCACAGATACGCAGTATTTT. Protein product: CAWSSFGTGGTTDTQYF.

CDR3 loop: CASSQSLSYEQYF. The CDR3 DNA follows: TGCGCCAGCAGCCAATCGTTGAGTTACGAGCAGTACTTC. V is TRBV4-1 and J is TRBJ2-7; no clear D gene. V gave up 2 bases and J gave up 4 bases, with 9 bases separating them. CDR3 size: 13 residues. Germline V gene sequence: CDR1 MGHRA, CDR2 YSYEKL.

This clone was seen more than once but under ten times. The chain employs TRBV5-1 and TRBJ2-1; 10 positions agree with TRBD2. V lost 6 bases, J lost 13 bases, and 7 bases stayed unmatched. The CDR3 has 12 amino acids. CDR1 and CDR2 from the germline V gene are SGHRS and YFSETQ. CDR3 loop: CASTLAGEQQFF. The CDR3 nucleotides are TGCGCCAGCACCCTAGCGGGGGAACAACAGTTCTTC.

The gene calls are TRBV5-4 and TRBJ2-7, with D possibly TRBD1 on 5 matching bases. CDR3 length: 14 amino acids. The germline CDR1 and CDR2 sequences are SGHNT and YYREEE (reference sequence). Between the trimmed V and J ends, which lost 4 bases and 1 base, there was a span of 12 bases. CDR3 sequence reads: CASSPDKDSYEQYF. In DNA, the CDR3 is TGTGCCAGCAGCCCGGACAAGGATTCCTACGAGCAGTACTTC.